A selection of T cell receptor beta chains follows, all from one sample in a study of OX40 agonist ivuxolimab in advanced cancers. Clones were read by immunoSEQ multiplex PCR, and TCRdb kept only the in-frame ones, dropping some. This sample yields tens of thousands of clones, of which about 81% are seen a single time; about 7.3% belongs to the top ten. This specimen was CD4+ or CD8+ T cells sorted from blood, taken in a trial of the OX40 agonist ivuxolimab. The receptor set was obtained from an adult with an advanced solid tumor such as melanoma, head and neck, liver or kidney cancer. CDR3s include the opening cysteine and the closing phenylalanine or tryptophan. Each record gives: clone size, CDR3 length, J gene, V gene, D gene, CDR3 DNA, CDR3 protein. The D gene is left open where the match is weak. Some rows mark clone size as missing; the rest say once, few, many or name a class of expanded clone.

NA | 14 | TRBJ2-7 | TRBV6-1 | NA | TGTGCCAGCAGCATACGACACGGGGGCTACGAGCAGTACTTC | CASSIRHGGYEQYF
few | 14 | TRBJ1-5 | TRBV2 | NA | TGTGCCAGCAGTGGGGCAGGGGGCAATCAGCCCCAGCATTTT | CASSGAGGNQPQHF
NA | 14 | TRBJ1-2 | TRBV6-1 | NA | TGTGCCAGCAGAGAACAGGTCCGCAACTATGGCTACACCTTC | CASREQVRNYGYTF
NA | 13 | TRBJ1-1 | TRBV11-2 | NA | TGTGCCAGCAGCTTGCTTATGAACACTGAAGCTTTCTTT | CASSLLMNTEAFF
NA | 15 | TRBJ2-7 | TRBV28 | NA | TGTGCCAGCAGTACCCAGCGGGCGCTTTCCTACGAGCAGTACTTC | CASSTQRALSYEQYF
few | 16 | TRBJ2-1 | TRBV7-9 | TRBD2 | TGTGCCAGCAGCTTAGGACTAGCGGGAGGGCCGACTGAGCAGTTCTTC | CASSLGLAGGPTEQFF
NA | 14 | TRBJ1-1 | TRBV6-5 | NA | TGTGCCAGCAGTTACTCGGACAGACCATTAAAAGCTTTCTTT | CASSYSDRPLKAFF
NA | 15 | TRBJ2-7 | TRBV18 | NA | TGTGCCAGCTCACCGGAAGGGTTACCCTCCTACGAGCAGTACTTC | CASSPEGLPSYEQYF
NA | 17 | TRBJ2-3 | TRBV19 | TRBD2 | TGTGCCAGTAGTATAGGGGGTAGCGGGAGCAGCACAGATACGCAGTATTTT | CASSIGGSGSSTDTQYF
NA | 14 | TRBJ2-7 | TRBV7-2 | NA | TGTGCCAGCAGCTTAGGGCTAGCGCGCGACGAGCAGTACTTC | CASSLGLARDEQYF
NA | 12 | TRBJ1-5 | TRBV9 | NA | TGTGCCAGCAGCCCGGAGGGGGAGCCCCAGCATTTT | CASSPEGEPQHF
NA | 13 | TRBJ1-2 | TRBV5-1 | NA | TGCGCCAGCAGCTTGGGGGGATCTGGTGGCTACACCTTC | CASSLGGSGGYTF
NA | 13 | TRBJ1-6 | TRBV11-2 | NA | TGTGCCAGCAGTAACCTCTATAATTCACCCCTCCACTTT | CASSNLYNSPLHF
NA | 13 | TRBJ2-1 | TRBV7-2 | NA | TGTGCCAGCAGCTTACAGGGGAGAAATGAGCAGTTCTTC | CASSLQGRNEQFF
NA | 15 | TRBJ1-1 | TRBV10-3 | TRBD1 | TGTGCCATCAAGGGGACAGGGGGAGCGAACACTGAAGCTTTCTTT | CAIKGTGGANTEAFF
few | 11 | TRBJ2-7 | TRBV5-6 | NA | TGTGCCAGCGGATTCTCCTACGAGCAGTACTTC | CASGFSYEQYF
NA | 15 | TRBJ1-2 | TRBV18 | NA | TGTGCCAGCTCACCAGCGCAACGGAACAACTATGGCTACACCTTC | CASSPAQRNNYGYTF
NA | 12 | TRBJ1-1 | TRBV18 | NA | TGTGCCAGCTCACCCGGCGAGGGGGAAGCTTTCTTT | CASSPGEGEAFF
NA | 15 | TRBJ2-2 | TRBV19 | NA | TGTGCCAGTAGTATCTCGGGACTTGATACCGGGGAGCTGTTTTTT | CASSISGLDTGELFF
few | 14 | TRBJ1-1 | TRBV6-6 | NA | TGTGCCAGCAGCCTTGGGAAAGGATTCCCTGAAGCTTTCTTT | CASSLGKGFPEAFF
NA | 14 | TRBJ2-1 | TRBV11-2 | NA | TGTGCCAGCAGCACAGCTAGCGCGTTCAATGAGCAGTTCTTC | CASSTASAFNEQFF
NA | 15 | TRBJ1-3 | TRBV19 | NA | TGTGCCAGTAGTCCGCGACAGTACTCTGGAAACACCATATATTTT | CASSPRQYSGNTIYF
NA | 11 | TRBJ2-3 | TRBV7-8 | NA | TGTGCCAGCAGCTTGAGCGATACGCAGTATTTT | CASSLSDTQYF
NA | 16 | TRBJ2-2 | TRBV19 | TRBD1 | TGTGCCAGTAGTATTCCCGGGACAGAGAACACCGGGGAGCTGTTTTTT | CASSIPGTENTGELFF
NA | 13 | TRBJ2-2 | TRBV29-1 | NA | TGCAGCGTTGAAGGACTAAGGACCGGGGAGCTGTTTTTT | CSVEGLRTGELFF
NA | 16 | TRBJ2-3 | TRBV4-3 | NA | TGCGCCAGCAGCCAAGAACGGCCAGGGAGACCAGATACGCAGTATTTT | CASSQERPGRPDTQYF
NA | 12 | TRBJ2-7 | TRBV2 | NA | TGTGCCAGCAGTCCCCCCCCCTACGAGCAGTACTTC | CASSPPPYEQYF
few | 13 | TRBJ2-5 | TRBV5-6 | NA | TGTGCCAGCGAAGCACCCAACCAAGAGACCCAGTACTTC | CASEAPNQETQYF
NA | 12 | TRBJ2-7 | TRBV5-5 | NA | TGTGCCAGCAGCCGAGGGGGATACGAGCAGTACTTC | CASSRGGYEQYF
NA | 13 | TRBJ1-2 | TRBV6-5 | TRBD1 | TGTGCCAGCAGTTCCGACAGGGAATATGGCTACACCTTC | CASSSDREYGYTF
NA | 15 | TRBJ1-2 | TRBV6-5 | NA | TGTGCCAGCAGGGGAGGGGGTTCTGGTTCGAGAGGCTACACCTTC | CASRGGGSGSRGYTF
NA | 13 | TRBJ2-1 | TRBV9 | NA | TGTGCCAGCAGCGCACGGCGGGACGATGAGCAGTTCTTC | CASSARRDDEQFF
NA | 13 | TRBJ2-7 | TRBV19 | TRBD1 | TGTGCCAGTGGGACAGGGTATTTCGACGAGCAGTACTTC | CASGTGYFDEQYF
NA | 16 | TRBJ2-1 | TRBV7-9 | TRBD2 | TGTGCCAGCAGCTCCCTAGCGGGAGTTTTCGGGAATGAGCAGTTCTTC | CASSSLAGVFGNEQFF
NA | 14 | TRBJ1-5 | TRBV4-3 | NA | TGCGCCAGCAGCCAAGGCGGGGTGGGTCAGCCCCAGCATTTT | CASSQGGVGQPQHF
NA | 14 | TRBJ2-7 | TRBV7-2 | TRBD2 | TGTGCCAGCAGCTTAAAGCTAGCGGGAGCAGGGCAGTACTTC | CASSLKLAGAGQYF
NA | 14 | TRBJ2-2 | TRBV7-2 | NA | TGTGCCAGCAGTTTCAACAGCAGGGCCGGGGAGCTGTTTTTT | CASSFNSRAGELFF
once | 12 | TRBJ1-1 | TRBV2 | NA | TGTGCCAGCAGGAGGGAGGGAACTGAAGCTTTCTTT | CASRREGTEAFF
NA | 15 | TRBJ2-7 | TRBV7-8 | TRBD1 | TGTGCCAGCAGCTTGGGCAGGGGGCGGATGGGTGAGCAGTACTTC | CASSLGRGRMGEQYF
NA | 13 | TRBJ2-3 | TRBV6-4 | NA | TGTGCCAGCAGTGACGGGAACTCCGATACGCAGTATTTT | CASSDGNSDTQYF
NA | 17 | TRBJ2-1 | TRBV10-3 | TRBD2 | TGTGCCATCAGTGGTGGGCTAGCGGCCAACTCCTACAATGAGCAGTTCTTC | CAISGGLAANSYNEQFF
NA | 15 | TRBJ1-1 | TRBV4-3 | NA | TGCGCCAGCAGCCAAGAACCTCGGCAGGACACTGAAGCTTTCTTT | CASSQEPRQDTEAFF
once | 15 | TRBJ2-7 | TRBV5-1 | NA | TGCGCCAGCAGCTATGTGTTTGGGAAACACTACGAGCAGTACTTC | CASSYVFGKHYEQYF
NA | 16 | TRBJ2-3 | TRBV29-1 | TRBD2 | TGCAGCGTTGAAGGGTTGACTAGCGGGAGCATATATACGCAGTATTTT | CSVEGLTSGSIYTQYF
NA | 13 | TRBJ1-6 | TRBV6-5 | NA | TGTGCCAGCAAAGAGCTTTATAATTCACCCCTCCACTTT | CASKELYNSPLHF
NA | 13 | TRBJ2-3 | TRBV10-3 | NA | TGTGCCACGCTAGGAGTCGGCACAGATACGCAGTATTTT | CATLGVGTDTQYF
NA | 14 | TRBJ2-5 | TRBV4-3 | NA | TGCGCCAGCAGCCAAGATACCGGGAAAGAGACCCAGTACTTC | CASSQDTGKETQYF